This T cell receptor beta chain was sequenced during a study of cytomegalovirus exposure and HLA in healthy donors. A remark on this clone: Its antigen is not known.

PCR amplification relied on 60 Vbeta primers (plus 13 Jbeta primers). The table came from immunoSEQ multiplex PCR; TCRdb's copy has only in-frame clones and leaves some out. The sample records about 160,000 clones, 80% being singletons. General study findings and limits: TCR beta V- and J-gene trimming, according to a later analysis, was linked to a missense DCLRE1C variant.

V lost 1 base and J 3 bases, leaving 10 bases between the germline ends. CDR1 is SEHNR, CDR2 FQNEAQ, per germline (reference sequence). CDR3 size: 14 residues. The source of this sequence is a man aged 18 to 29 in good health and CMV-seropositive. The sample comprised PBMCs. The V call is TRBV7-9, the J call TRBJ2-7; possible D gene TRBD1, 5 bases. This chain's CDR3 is CASSLGQGNYEQYF. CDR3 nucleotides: TGTGCCAGCAGCTTAGGGCAGGGCAACTACGAGCAGTACTTC.